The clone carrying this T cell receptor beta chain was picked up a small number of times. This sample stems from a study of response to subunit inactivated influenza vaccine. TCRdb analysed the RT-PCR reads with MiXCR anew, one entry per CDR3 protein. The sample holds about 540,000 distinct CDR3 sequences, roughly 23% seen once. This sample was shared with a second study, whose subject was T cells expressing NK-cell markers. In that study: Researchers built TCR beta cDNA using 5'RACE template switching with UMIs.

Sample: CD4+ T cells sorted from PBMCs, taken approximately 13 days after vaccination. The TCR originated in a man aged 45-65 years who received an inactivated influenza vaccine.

DNA of the CDR3: TGTGCCAGCAGCCACGGGACAGGGGGATTTATGGAGACCCAGTACTTC. Protein: CASSHGTGGFMETQYF. J is TRBJ2-5 and V is TRBV11-2, with 11 bases fitting TRBD1. This CDR3 comprises 16 residues. Losses at the gene ends were 5 bases for V and 5 bases for J; bases not matched to a gene: 10. From germline, CDR1 is SGHAT and CDR2 FQNNGV.